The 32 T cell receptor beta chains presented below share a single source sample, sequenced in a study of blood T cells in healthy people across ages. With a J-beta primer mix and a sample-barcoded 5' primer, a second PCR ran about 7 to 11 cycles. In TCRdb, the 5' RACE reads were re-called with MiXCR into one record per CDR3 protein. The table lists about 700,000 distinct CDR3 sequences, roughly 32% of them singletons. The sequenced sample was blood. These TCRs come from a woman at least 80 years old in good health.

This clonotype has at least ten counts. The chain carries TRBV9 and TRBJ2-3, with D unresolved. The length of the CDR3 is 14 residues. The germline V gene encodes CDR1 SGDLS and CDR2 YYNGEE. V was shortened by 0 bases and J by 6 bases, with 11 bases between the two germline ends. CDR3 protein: CASSVGSPTDTQYF. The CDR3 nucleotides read TGTGCCAGCAGCGTAGGAAGCCCGACGGATACGCAGTATTTT.

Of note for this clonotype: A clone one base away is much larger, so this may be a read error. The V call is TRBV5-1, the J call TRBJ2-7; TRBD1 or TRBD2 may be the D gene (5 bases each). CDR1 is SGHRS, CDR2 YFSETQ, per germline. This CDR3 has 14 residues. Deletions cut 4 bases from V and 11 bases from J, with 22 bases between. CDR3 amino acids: CASSGTQVQETKYF. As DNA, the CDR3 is TGCGCCAGCAGCGGGACGCAAGTCCAAGAGACCAAGTACTTC.

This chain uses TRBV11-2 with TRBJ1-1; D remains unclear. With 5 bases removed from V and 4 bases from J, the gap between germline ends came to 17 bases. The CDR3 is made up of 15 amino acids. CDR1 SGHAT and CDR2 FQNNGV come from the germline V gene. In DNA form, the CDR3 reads TGTGCCAGCAGCCCGTCGGGTGGGTCCGGCACTGAAGCTTTCTTT. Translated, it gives CASSPSGGSGTEAFF.

Here the CDR3 reads CASSYDGELFF. Written as DNA, the CDR3 is TGTGCCAGCAGTTACGATGGGGAGCTGTTTTTT. The rearrangement links TRBV7-9 to TRBJ2-2; unclear D gene. Germline-derived CDR1 and CDR2 are SEHNR and FQNEAQ (reference sequence). The V end lost 6 bases, the J end lost 8 bases, and 7 bases lay between the germline ends. There are 11 residues in the CDR3.

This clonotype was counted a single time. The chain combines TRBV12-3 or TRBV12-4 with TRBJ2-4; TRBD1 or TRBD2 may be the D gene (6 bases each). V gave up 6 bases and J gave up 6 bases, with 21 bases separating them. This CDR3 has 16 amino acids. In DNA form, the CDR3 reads TGTGCCAGCAGCCCCACAGGGACTCTTGGCGGAAACATTCAGTACTTC. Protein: CASSPTGTLGGNIQYF.

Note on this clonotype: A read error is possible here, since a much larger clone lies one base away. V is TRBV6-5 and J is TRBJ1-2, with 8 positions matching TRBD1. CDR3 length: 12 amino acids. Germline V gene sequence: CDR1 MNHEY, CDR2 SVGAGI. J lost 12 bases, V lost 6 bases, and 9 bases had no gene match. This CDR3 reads CASSRGQGGHTF. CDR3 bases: TGTGCCAGCAGCCGAGGACAGGGAGGCCACACCTTC.

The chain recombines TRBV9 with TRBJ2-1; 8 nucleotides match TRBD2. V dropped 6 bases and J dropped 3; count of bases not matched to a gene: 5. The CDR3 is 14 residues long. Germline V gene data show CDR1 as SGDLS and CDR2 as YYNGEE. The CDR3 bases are TGTGCCAGCAACCAAGCGGGAGACTACAATGAGCAGTTCTTC. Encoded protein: CASNQAGDYNEQFF.

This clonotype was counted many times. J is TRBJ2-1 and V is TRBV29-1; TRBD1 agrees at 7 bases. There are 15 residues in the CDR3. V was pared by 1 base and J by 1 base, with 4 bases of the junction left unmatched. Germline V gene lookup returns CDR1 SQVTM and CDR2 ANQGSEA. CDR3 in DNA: TGCAGCGTTGAAGTTTGGGACAGTTCCTACAATGAGCAGTTCTTC. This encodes CSVEVWDSSYNEQFF.

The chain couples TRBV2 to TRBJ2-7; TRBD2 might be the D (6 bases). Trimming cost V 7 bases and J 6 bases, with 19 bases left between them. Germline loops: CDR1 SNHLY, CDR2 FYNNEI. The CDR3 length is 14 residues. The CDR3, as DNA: TGTGCCAGCAAAGAACGGGGAGGAGTGGGCGAGCAGTACTTC. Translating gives CASKERGGVGEQYF. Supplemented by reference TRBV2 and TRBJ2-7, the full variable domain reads EPEVTQTPSHQVTQMGQEVILRCVPISNHLYFYWYRQILGQKVEFLVSFYNNEISEKSEIFDDQFSVERPDGSNFTLKIRSTKLEDSAMYFCASKERGGVGEQYFGPGTRLTVT.

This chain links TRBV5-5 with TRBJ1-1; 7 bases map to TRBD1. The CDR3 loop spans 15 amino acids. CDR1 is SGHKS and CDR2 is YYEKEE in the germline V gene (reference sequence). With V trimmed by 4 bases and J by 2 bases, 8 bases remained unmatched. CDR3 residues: CASSPYWTGNTEAFF. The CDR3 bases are TGTGCCAGCAGCCCGTACTGGACAGGTAACACTGAAGCTTTCTTT.

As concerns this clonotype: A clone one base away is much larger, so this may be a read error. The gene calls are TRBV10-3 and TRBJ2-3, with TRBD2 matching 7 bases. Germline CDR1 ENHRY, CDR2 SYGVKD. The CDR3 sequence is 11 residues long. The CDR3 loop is CATRGENTRYF. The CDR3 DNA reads TGTGCCACCCGGGGGGAAAATACGCGGTATTTT.

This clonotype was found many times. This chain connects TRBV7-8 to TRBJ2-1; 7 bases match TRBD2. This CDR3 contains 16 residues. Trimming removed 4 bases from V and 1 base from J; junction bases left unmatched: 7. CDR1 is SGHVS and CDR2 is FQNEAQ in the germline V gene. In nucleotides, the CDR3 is TGTGCCAGCAGCTCAAGCGGGGCGCCTTCCTACAATGAGCAGTTCTTC. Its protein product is CASSSSGAPSYNEQFF.

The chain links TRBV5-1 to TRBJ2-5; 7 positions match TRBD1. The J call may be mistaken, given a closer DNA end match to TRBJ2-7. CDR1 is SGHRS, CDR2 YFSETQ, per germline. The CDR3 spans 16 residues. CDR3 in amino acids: CASSPDPGQDSNEQYF. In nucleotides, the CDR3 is TGCGCCAGCAGCCCGGACCCTGGACAGGATAGCAACGAGCAGTACTTC.

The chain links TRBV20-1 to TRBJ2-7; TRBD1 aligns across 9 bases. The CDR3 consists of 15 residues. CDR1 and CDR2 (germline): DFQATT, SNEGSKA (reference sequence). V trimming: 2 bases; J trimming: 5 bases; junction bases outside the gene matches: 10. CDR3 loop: CSARWMGQGTHEQYF. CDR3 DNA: TGCAGTGCTAGATGGATGGGACAGGGAACCCACGAGCAGTACTTC.

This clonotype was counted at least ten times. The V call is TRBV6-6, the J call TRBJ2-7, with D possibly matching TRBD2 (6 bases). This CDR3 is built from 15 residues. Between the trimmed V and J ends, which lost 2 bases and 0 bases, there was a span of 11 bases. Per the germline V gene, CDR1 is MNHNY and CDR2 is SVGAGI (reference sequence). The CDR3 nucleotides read TGTGCCAGCAGTTACCCCGGGGGATCCTCCTACGAGCAGTACTTC. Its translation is CASSYPGGSSYEQYF.

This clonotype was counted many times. The DNA of the CDR3 is TGTGCCAGCAGCCAAGATTCCCGGCTTGACAGGGCCACCTACGAGCAGTACTTC. Amino acid sequence: CASSQDSRLDRATYEQYF. The chain has TRBV4-2 and TRBJ2-7; 7 nucleotides agree with TRBD1. V lost 0 bases and J lost 2; bases outside the gene matches: 13. The CDR3 length is 18 residues. In germline, CDR1 is LGHNA, CDR2 YNFKEQ.

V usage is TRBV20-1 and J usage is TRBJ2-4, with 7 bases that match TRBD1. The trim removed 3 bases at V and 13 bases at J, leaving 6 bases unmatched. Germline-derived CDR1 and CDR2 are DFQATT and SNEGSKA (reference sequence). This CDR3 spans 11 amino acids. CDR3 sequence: CSAREGQEQYF. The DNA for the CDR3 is TGCAGTGCTAGGGAAGGACAGGAGCAGTACTTC.

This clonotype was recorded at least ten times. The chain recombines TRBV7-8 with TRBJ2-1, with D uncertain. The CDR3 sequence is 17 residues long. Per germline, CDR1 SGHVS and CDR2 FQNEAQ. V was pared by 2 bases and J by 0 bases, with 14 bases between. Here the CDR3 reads CASSLYIGPSSYNEQFF. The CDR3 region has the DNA TGTGCCAGCAGCTTATATATAGGCCCTAGCTCCTACAATGAGCAGTTCTTC.

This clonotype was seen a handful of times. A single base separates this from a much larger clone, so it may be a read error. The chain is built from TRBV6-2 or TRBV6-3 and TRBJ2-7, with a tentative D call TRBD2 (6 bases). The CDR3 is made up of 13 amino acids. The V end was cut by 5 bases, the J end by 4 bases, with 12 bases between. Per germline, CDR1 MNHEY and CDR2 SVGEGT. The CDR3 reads CASSNGGCYEQYF. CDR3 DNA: TGTGCCAGCAGTAACGGGGGTTGTTACGAGCAGTACTTC.

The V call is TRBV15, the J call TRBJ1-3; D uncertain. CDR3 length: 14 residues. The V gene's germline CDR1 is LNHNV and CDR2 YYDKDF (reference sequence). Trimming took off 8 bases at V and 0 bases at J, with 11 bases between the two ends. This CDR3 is CATQNGYSGNTIYF. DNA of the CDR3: TGTGCCACCCAAAACGGCTACTCTGGAAACACCATATATTTT.

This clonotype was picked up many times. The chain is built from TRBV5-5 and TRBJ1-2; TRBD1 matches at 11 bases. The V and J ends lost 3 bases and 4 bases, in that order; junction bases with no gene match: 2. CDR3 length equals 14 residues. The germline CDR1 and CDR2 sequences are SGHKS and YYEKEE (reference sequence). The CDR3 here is CASSWTGGSYGYTF. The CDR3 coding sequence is TGTGCCAGCAGCTGGACAGGGGGCAGCTATGGCTACACCTTC.

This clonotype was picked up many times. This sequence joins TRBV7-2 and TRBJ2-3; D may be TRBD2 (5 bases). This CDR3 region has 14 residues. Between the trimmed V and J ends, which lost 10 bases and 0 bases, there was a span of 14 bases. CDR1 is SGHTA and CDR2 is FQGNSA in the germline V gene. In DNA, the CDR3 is TGTGCCACTTCCATGGGAGATAGCACAGATACGCAGTATTTT. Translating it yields CATSMGDSTDTQYF.

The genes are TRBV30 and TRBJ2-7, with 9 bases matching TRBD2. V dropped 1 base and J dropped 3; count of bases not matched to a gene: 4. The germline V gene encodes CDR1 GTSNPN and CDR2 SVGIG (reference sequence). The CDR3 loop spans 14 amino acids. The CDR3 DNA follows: TGTGCCTGGAGTGCGGGACTAGCTATCTACGAGCAGTACTTC. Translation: CAWSAGLAIYEQYF.

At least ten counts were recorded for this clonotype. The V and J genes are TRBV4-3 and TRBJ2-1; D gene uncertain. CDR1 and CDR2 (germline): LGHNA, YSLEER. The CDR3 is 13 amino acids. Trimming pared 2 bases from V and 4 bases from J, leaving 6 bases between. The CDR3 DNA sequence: TGCGCCAGCAGCCAAAGGGTGTACAATGAGCAGTTCTTC. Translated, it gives CASSQRVYNEQFF.

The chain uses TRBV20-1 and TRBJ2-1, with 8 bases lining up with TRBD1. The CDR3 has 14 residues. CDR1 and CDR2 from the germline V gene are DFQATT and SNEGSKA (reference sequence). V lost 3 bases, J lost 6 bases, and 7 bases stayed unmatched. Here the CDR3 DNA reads TGCAGTGCTAGGGGCCCCGGGACAGGCAATGAGCAGTTCTTC. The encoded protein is CSARGPGTGNEQFF.

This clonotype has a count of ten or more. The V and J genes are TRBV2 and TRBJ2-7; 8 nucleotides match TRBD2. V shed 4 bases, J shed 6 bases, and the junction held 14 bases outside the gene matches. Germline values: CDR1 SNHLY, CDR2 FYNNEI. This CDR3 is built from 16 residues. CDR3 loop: CASSANVLFAGGEQYF. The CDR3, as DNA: TGTGCCAGCAGTGCTAACGTGCTCTTTGCGGGGGGCGAGCAGTACTTC.

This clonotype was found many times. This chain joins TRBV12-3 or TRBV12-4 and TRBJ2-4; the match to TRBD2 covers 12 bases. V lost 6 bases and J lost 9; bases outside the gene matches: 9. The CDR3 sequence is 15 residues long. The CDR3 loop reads CASSLAGGQVSIQYF. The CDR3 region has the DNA TGTGCCAGCAGCCTAGCGGGGGGGCAGGTTAGCATTCAGTACTTC.

CDR3 DNA sequence: TGTGCCTGGAGTGTGGGGGGGAGGTATGGCTACACCTTC. This sequence encodes CAWSVGGRYGYTF. V usage is TRBV30 and J usage is TRBJ1-2, with D possibly matching TRBD1 (5 bases). This CDR3 is 13 amino acids long. CDR1 GTSNPN and CDR2 SVGIG come from the germline V gene (reference sequence). Trimming took off 0 bases at V and 5 bases at J, with 10 bases between the two ends.

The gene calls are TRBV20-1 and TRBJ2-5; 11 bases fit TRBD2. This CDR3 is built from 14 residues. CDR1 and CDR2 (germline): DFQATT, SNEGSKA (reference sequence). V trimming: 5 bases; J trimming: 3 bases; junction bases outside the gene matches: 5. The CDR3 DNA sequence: TGCAGTGCTCCGCCGGGACTAGCGGAAGAGACCCAGTACTTC. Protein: CSAPPGLAEETQYF.

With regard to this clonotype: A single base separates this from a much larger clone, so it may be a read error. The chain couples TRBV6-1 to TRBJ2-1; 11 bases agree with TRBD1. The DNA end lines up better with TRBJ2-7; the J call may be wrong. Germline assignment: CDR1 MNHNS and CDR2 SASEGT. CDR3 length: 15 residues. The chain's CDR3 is CASILSGTGGNEQYF. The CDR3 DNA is TGTGCCAGCATCCTCTCCGGGACAGGGGGGAATGAGCAGTACTTC.

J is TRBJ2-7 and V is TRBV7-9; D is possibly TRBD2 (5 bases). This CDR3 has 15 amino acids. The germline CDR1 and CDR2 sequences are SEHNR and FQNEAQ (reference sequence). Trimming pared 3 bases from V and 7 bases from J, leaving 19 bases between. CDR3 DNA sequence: TGTGCCAGCAGCTTGGAGGAGGCAACCTACAATGAGCAGTACTTC. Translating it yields CASSLEEATYNEQYF.

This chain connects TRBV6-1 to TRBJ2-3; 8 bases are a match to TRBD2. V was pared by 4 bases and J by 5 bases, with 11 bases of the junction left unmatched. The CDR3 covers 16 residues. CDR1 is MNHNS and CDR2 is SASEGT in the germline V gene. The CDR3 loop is CASSGRITGLEDTQYF. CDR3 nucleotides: TGTGCCAGCAGTGGAAGGATAACGGGACTAGAAGATACGCAGTATTTT.